Each of the 2 T cell receptor beta chains below was sequenced from the same sample in a study of long-term antiretroviral therapy in people with HIV. Assay version v3.0 of immunoSEQ was used, and it was run at survey level. Assay used: immunoSEQ multiplex PCR; TCRdb lists only in-frame clones, some missing. The sample holds 14,000 or so clones, roughly four fifths seen once. This specimen was unsorted PBMCs, taken just before starting antiretroviral therapy. These receptors were taken from a man in his forties with HIV.

The chain carries TRBV7-9 and TRBJ2-1; 7 nucleotides match TRBD2. This CDR3 comprises 16 residues. V was pared by 5 bases and J by 3 bases, with 10 bases of the junction left unmatched. Germline values: CDR1 SEHNR, CDR2 FQNEAQ (reference sequence). The CDR3 is CASSPEAGENYNEQFF. The CDR3 DNA reads as TGTGCCAGCAGCCCAGAGGCGGGAGAGAACTACAATGAGCAGTTCTTC.

The chain combines TRBV6-4 with TRBJ1-1; 9 nucleotides line up with TRBD1. Losses at the gene ends were 8 bases for V and 3 bases for J; bases not matched to a gene: 4. This CDR3 is 13 amino acids long. CDR1 is MRHNA, CDR2 SNTAGT, per germline. CDR3 sequence reads: CASGDRGDTEAFF. In DNA form, the CDR3 reads TGTGCCAGCGGCGACAGGGGGGACACTGAAGCTTTCTTT.